These T cell receptor beta chains were read from a single sample in a study of T-cell reconstitution after alpha-beta-depleted transplantation in children. One entry per CDR3 protein, called by TCRdb with MiXCR from the PCR reads. This table holds fewer than 95,000 distinct CDR3 sequences, 9.5% to 15% found once. This material consisted of PBMCs from the stem cell graft donor, taken from the stem cell graft. Source of these receptors: a human donor who donated a stem cell graft to a child with inherited bone marrow failure. Both conserved end residues are part of each CDR3. A D gene is named only where the DNA matches it firmly. Some rows have no size entry. The others give once, few or many, or a class for an expanded clone.

d_call clone_size j_call cdr3_length v_call cdr3_aa
TRBD2 - TRBJ2-1 15 TRBV19 CASSLSGRPYNEQFF
- many TRBJ1-1 13 TRBV6-6 CASSYSTGGEAFF
TRBD1 many TRBJ1-5 15 TRBV20-1 CSATRTGVVSQPQHF
TRBD2 few TRBJ2-1 12 TRBV19 CAVAGVYNEQFF
TRBD1 - TRBJ1-1 12 TRBV11-2 CASSPDRTGAFF
- many TRBJ2-6 15 TRBV5-5 CASSSPSSGANVLTF
TRBD2 many TRBJ2-5 17 TRBV4-2 CASSQDPQRGFEETQYF
- many TRBJ2-7 16 TRBV5-1 CASSNNPLAVSYEQYF
- many TRBJ1-4 17 TRBV9 CASSARGPDGLNEKLFF
TRBD2 many TRBJ2-4 16 TRBV27 CASSPGLAAAKNIQYF
- many TRBJ2-2 14 TRBV4-3 CASSQDRGPGELFF
- many TRBJ2-2 14 TRBV20-1 CSARALLNTGELFF
- many TRBJ2-2 16 TRBV13 CASSIAGHLNTGELFF
- - TRBJ2-7 17 TRBV28 CASSPPPGVDGSYEQYF
- many TRBJ2-1 15 TRBV24-1 CATSDPLTDYNEQFF
TRBD2 few TRBJ2-7 14 TRBV30 CAWSSSGSGYEQYF
- many TRBJ2-5 16 TRBV4-1 CASSQDQRRSGETQYF
TRBD1 many TRBJ1-2 15 TRBV25-1 CASRDTGTGNYGYTF
- many TRBJ2-3 17 TRBV7-2 CASSSQGGAIRADTQYF
TRBD1 many TRBJ1-3 15 TRBV5-1 CASRIDRGTGNTIYF
- many TRBJ2-1 15 TRBV11-3 CASSLARGGGNEQFF
- many TRBJ1-2 16 TRBV6-5 CASSPSEGRTIYGYTF